The 19 T cell receptor beta chains below come from one sample, sequenced in a study of cytomegalovirus exposure and HLA in healthy donors. The PCR contained 60 Vbeta and 13 Jbeta primers. Assay used: immunoSEQ multiplex PCR; TCRdb lists only in-frame clones, some missing. The sample holds about 150,000 clones; 74% are singletons and the top ten take under 2.5%. Sample: PBMCs. The receptors were gathered from a man under 40 in good health and CMV-seronegative.

This sequence joins TRBV19 and TRBJ2-5, with 12 bases lining up with TRBD1. This CDR3 region has 12 residues. Per the germline V gene, CDR1 is LNHDA and CDR2 is SQIVND (reference sequence). With 8 bases clipped from V and 5 bases from J, the junction kept 0 bases outside the gene matches. The CDR3 protein is CASGTGGETQYF. CDR3 in DNA: TGTGCCAGTGGGACAGGGGGCGAGACCCAGTACTTC.

The V gene is TRBV9, the J gene TRBJ1-6, with 7 bases that match TRBD1. Germline V gene data show CDR1 as SGDLS and CDR2 as YYNGEE. This CDR3 region has 12 residues. The V segment lost 6 bases and the J segment 7 bases; nucleotides outside the gene matches: 1. CDR3 sequence (DNA): TGTGCCAGCACAGGGGGAAATTCACCCCTCCACTTT. Residues: CASTGGNSPLHF. Looking up the rest from reference TRBV9 and TRBJ1-6 gives the full variable domain: DSGVTQTPKHLITATGQRVTLRCSPRSGDLSVYWYQQSLDQGLQFLIQYYNGEERAKGNILERFSAQQFPDLHSELNLSSLELGDSALYFCASTGGNSPLHFGNGTRLTVT.

J is TRBJ2-5 and V is TRBV25-1; TRBD2 matches at 8 bases. V lost 4 bases and J lost 1; bases outside the gene matches: 2. The length of the CDR3 is 14 residues. CDR1 MGHDK and CDR2 SYGVNS come from the germline V gene. CDR3 DNA: TGTGCCAGCAGTGGGCGGGGGGTCCAAGAGACCCAGTACTTC. Amino acids: CASSGRGVQETQYF.

The J gene is TRBJ1-4, the V gene TRBV27, with TRBD1 identical over 9 bases. The CDR3 spans 15 residues. The V segment lost 2 bases and the J segment 7 bases; nucleotides outside the gene matches: 5. CDR1 is MNHEY and CDR2 is SMNVEV in the germline V gene (reference sequence). CDR3 coding DNA: TGTGCCAGCAGTTTAAGGGGACAGGGCGGTGAAAAACTGTTTTTT. Amino acid sequence: CASSLRGQGGEKLFF.

This clone has a single count. The chain joins TRBV9 to TRBJ1-3; a possible D gene is TRBD1 (6 bases). Germline CDR1 reads SGDLS; CDR2 reads YYNGEE. This CDR3 comprises 17 residues. V was shortened by 0 bases and J by 2 bases, with 15 bases between the two germline ends. This CDR3 reads CASSVEGVGAAGNTIYF. The DNA for the CDR3 is TGTGCCAGCAGCGTAGAGGGGGTGGGGGCAGCTGGAAACACCATATATTTT.

The rearrangement links TRBV2 to TRBJ1-5; TRBD1 aligns across 7 bases. Germline lookup yields CDR1 SNHLY and CDR2 FYNNEI. Trimming removed 8 bases from V and 3 bases from J; junction bases left unmatched: 4. This CDR3 comprises 13 residues. The DNA of the CDR3 is TGTGCCAGCGGGGACAGCCTCAATCAGCCCCAGCATTTT. Its protein product is CASGDSLNQPQHF.

The chain employs TRBV28 and TRBJ1-5, with 10 bases matching TRBD1. There are 17 residues in the CDR3. Germline loops: CDR1 MDHEN, CDR2 SYDVKM. V gave up 3 bases and J gave up 2 bases; unmatched junction bases: 7. CDR3 protein: CASSFLGQGVGNQPQHF. The CDR3 bases are TGTGCCAGCAGTTTTTTAGGACAGGGGGTGGGCAATCAGCCCCAGCATTTT.

The J gene is TRBJ1-2, the V gene TRBV5-5; perhaps TRBD1 as D (5 bases). This CDR3 contains 13 residues. V lost 3 bases to trimming and J lost 7 bases, with 13 bases between them. Germline CDR1 SGHKS, CDR2 YYEKEE (reference sequence). CDR3 in DNA: TGTGCCAGCAGCTCGGGGGGGGAGAGTGGCTACACCTTC. This gives the protein CASSSGGESGYTF.

The J gene is TRBJ2-3, the V gene TRBV5-1; 12 bases map to TRBD2. The trim removed 4 bases at V and 4 bases at J, leaving 1 base unmatched. CDR3 length equals 14 residues. The germline V gene has CDR1 SGHRS and CDR2 YFSETQ. The CDR3 region has the DNA TGCGCCAGCAGCCTAGCGGGGGGGTCAGATACGCAGTATTTT. This translates into CASSLAGGSDTQYF.

The rearrangement joins TRBV6-1 to TRBJ1-1, with D tentatively TRBD1 (5 bases). Trimming took 7 bases from V and 0 from J, leaving 9 bases between them. Germline V CDR1 and CDR2: MNHNS, SASEGT. There are 13 residues in the CDR3. The chain's CDR3 is CASINRMNTEAFF. The CDR3 nucleotides read TGTGCCAGCATTAACAGGATGAACACTGAAGCTTTCTTT.

The chain couples TRBV28 to TRBJ1-2; tentative D call: TRBD1 (5 bases). Germline values: CDR1 MDHEN, CDR2 SYDVKM. The CDR3 consists of 13 residues. V was cut by 6 bases and J by 8 bases, with 16 bases left in between. CDR3 protein: CASSPPAGGGYTF. The DNA for the CDR3 is TGTGCCAGCAGCCCTCCCGCGGGGGGAGGCTACACCTTC.

The CDR3 sequence is CASSLGQGRPYEQYF. CDR3 coding DNA: TGTGCCAGCAGTTTGGGGCAGGGGCGCCCCTACGAGCAGTACTTC. The V and J genes are TRBV27 and TRBJ2-7; D is possibly TRBD1 (6 bases). In germline, CDR1 is MNHEY, CDR2 SMNVEV (reference sequence). The germline V and J ends were trimmed by 3 bases and 2 bases, with 14 bases remaining between them. The CDR3 has 15 amino acids.

This rearrangement joins TRBV27 to TRBJ2-1; weak D call: TRBD2 (7 bases). Looked up from germline, CDR1 is MNHEY and CDR2 is SMNVEV (reference sequence). The CDR3 covers 16 residues. V lost 6 bases and J 6 bases, leaving 21 bases between the germline ends. In nucleotides, the CDR3 is TGTGCCAGCAGCCTCTTGAGCCATGCGGGGGCCAATGAGCAGTTCTTC. Its protein is CASSLLSHAGANEQFF.

The V and J genes are TRBV5-4 and TRBJ1-6; D may be TRBD1 (6 bases). The CDR3 loop spans 14 amino acids. Trimming removed 1 base at V and 10 bases at J, with 12 bases between. Germline lookup yields CDR1 SGHNT and CDR2 YYREEE (reference sequence). The CDR3 is CASSLIGGQSPLHF. In DNA, the CDR3 is TGTGCCAGCAGCTTGATAGGGGGACAATCACCCCTCCACTTT. The full variable domain, in which reference TRBV5-4 and TRBJ1-6 provide the parts outside the CDR3, is ETGVTQSPTHLIKTRGQQVTLRCSSQSGHNTVSWYQQALGQGPQFIFQYYREEENGRGNFPPRFSGLQFPNYSSELNVNALELDDSALYLCASSLIGGQSPLHFGNGTRLTVT.

The rearrangement links TRBV23-1 to TRBJ2-7; 10 bases align to TRBD1. TRBV23-1 is an ORF, and what it does is uncertain. The CDR3 totals 17 residues. Losses at the gene ends were 4 bases for V and 2 bases for J; bases not matched to a gene: 11. The CDR3 sequence: CASSLRPGQGSAYEQYF. The CDR3 bases are TGCGCCAGCAGTCTCAGACCGGGACAGGGGTCAGCCTACGAGCAGTACTTC.

Turning to this clone: Distinct nucleotide sequences in the sample also encode this CDR3. The genes are TRBV19 and TRBJ1-1; 8 nucleotides align to TRBD1. CDR1 and CDR2 (germline): LNHDA, SQIVND (reference sequence). J lost 3 bases, V lost 2 bases, and 2 bases had no gene match. CDR3 length equals 14 residues. Here the CDR3 reads CASSIQGADTEAFF. CDR3 in DNA: TGTGCCAGTAGTATACAGGGGGCCGACACTGAAGCTTTCTTT.

The V call is TRBV10-2, the J call TRBJ2-1, with D possibly matching TRBD2 (7 bases). Per the germline V gene, CDR1 is WSHSY and CDR2 is SAAADI. CDR3 length equals 18 residues. Trimming shortened V by 0 bases and J by 6 bases, and 21 bases separated the two germline ends. This CDR3 reads CASSESKLGRGPSNEQFF. CDR3 nucleotides: TGCGCCAGCAGTGAGTCTAAATTAGGGCGGGGGCCCTCCAATGAGCAGTTCTTC.

A few counts support this clone. This chain joins TRBV29-1 and TRBJ2-1; 7 bases fit TRBD2. The V and J ends lost 3 bases and 7 bases, in that order; junction bases with no gene match: 9. CDR1 and CDR2 (germline): SQVTM, ANQGSEA. This CDR3 region has 14 residues. The CDR3 loop reads CSVDGGGELNEQFF. The CDR3 DNA reads as TGCAGCGTTGATGGCGGGGGAGAGCTGAATGAGCAGTTCTTC.

This chain connects TRBV6-6 to TRBJ1-5; D is possibly TRBD1 (6 bases). Germline V gene lookup returns CDR1 MNHNY and CDR2 SVGAGI (reference sequence). V gave up 8 bases and J gave up 0 bases, with 11 bases separating them. This CDR3 contains 14 residues. CDR3 loop: CASLTGSSNQPQHF. The CDR3 DNA sequence: TGTGCCAGCCTGACAGGATCTAGCAATCAGCCCCAGCATTTT.